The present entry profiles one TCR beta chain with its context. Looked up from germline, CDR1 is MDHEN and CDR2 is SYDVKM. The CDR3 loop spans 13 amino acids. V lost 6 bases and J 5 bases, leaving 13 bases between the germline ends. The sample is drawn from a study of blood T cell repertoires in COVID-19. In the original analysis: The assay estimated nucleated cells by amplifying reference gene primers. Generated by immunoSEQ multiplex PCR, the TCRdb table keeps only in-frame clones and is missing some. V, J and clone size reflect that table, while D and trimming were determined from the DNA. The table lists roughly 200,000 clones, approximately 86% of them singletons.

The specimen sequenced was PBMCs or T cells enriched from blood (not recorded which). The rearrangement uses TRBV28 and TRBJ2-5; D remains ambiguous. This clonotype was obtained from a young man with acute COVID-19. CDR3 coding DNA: TGTGCCAGCAGCCGTTCTACTATGGAGACCCAGTACTTC. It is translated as CASSRSTMETQYF.